The rows below give T cell receptor beta chains drawn from one sample of a study of graft-versus-host responses after intestinal transplantation. Sequencing was performed with immunoSEQ multiplex PCR; in TCRdb, only in-frame clones are kept and a portion is missing. The sample yields 25,000 to 30,000 clones, 70% to 90% seen once. Here the sequenced sample was PBMCs, taken roughly 68 weeks after intestinal transplantation. These receptors were collected from a human patient who received an intestinal transplant, so some T cells may come from the graft donor. The CDR3 runs from the conserved cysteine through the conserved F or W. A D gene is named only where the DNA matches it firmly. Size values are once, few and many counts, or a class for expanded clones, and some rows have none.

CDR3nt	CDR3aa	abundance	v_gene	j_gene	d_gene	len
TGCGCCAGCAGCCCTTCTTGGGTTTTCGCGACAGGGCTTTATGGCTACACCTTC	CASSPSWVFATGLYGYTF	.	TRBV5-1	TRBJ1-2	TRBD1	18
TGTGCCAGCAGCGAAGTCTACACCGGGGAGCTGTTTTTT	CASSEVYTGELFF	.	TRBV5-4	TRBJ2-2	.	13
TGCGCCAGCAGCCGGGAGTCCTACGAGCAGTACTTC	CASSRESYEQYF	once	TRBV10-2	TRBJ2-7	.	12
TGTGCCAGCAGTGAATTGACTGACTTGTACAATGAGCAGTTCTTC	CASSELTDLYNEQFF	medium-sized	TRBV6-1	TRBJ2-1	.	15
TGTGCCAGCTCTCCGACAGGGGACATCAATGAAGCTTTCTTT	CASSPTGDINEAFF	.	TRBV18	TRBJ1-1	TRBD1	14
TGTGCCAGCAGCTTGGCCCGGGACAGACACACAGATACGCAGTATTTT	CASSLARDRHTDTQYF	.	TRBV5-6	TRBJ2-3	TRBD1	16
TGTGCCAGCAGTTACTCTCAGGGGGCGGGTGGCTACACCTTC	CASSYSQGAGGYTF	.	TRBV6-5	TRBJ1-2	TRBD1	14
TGTGCCTGGAGTGTAGGCACCTTAGATACGCAGTATTTT	CAWSVGTLDTQYF	.	TRBV30	TRBJ2-3	.	13
TGTGCCAGCAGTATCCAGGGTAACTATGGCTACACCTTC	CASSIQGNYGYTF	few	TRBV6-4	TRBJ1-2	.	13
TGTGCCACCAGCAGAGATCAGAGCCGCTACGAGCAGTACTTC	CATSRDQSRYEQYF	.	TRBV15	TRBJ2-7	.	14
TGTGCCAGCAGCTTACAGGGGAATATGAACACCGGGGAGCTGTTTTTT	CASSLQGNMNTGELFF	.	TRBV7-2	TRBJ2-2	.	16
TGTGCCAGCAGTTCGGGGACTAGCTATGAGCAGTTCTTC	CASSSGTSYEQFF	once	TRBV28	TRBJ2-1	TRBD2	13